The 13 T cell receptor beta chains listed next were all sequenced from one sample in a study of CD8+CD57+ T cells in acquired aplastic anemia. According to the study, genomic DNA was the template for TCR beta VDJ and CDR3 profiling. TCRdb reprocessed the reads with MiXCR, giving one entry per CDR3 protein. In the table there are approximately 170,000 distinct CDR3 sequences, roughly 50% of which are singletons. Patients chosen for sequencing had shown CD8+CD57+ cell expansion by flow cytometry. Sequencing used sorted CD4+, CD8+, or CD8+CD57+ T cells (not recorded which) from PBMCs. The receptors here all came from a human donor with aplastic anemia.

This chain joins TRBV11-2 and TRBJ2-7, with D perhaps TRBD2 (7 bases). CDR3 size: 16 residues. Looked up from germline, CDR1 is SGHAT and CDR2 is FQNNGV. Deletions cut 7 bases from V and 0 bases from J, with 19 bases between. Here the CDR3 DNA reads TGTGCCAGCACCCGTGCTAGGGGGGGGCGCTCCTACGAGCAGTACTTC. Translated: CASTRARGGRSYEQYF.

This chain joins TRBV6-1 and TRBJ1-1; D gene uncertain. Germline V gene data show CDR1 as MNHNS and CDR2 as SASEGT. V was shortened by 5 bases and J by 1 base, with 14 bases between the two germline ends. This CDR3 spans 15 amino acids. The CDR3 is CASSPTSLPNTEAFF. The CDR3 DNA reads as TGTGCCAGCAGTCCAACAAGTCTCCCGAACACTGAAGCTTTCTTT.

V is TRBV7-7 and J is TRBJ2-5; D uncertain. Looked up from germline, CDR1 is SSHAT and CDR2 is FNYEAQ (reference sequence). This CDR3 is 8 amino acids long. V lost 9 bases to trimming and J lost 4 bases, with 0 bases between them. The CDR3 loop reads CARETQYF. The CDR3 DNA reads as TGTGCCAGAGAGACCCAGTACTTC.

V and J are TRBV3-1 and TRBJ1-3; weak D call: TRBD1 (5 bases). The CDR3 loop spans 13 amino acids. Germline-derived CDR1 and CDR2 are LGHDT and YNNKEL (reference sequence). V lost 1 base and J 9 bases, leaving 10 bases between the germline ends. CDR3 bases: TGTGCCAGCAGCCAAGGGACATCTGGCACCATATATTTT. It specifies CASSQGTSGTIYF.

The chain employs TRBV10-1 and TRBJ2-1; D possibly corresponds to TRBD2 (5 bases). This CDR3 spans 17 amino acids. The V end lost 0 bases, the J end lost 5 bases, and 17 bases lay between the germline ends. CDR1 and CDR2 (germline): WNHNN, SYGVQD (reference sequence). CDR3 nucleotide sequence: TGCGCCAGCAGTGAGTCCTTGGGGAGCGGTCGAAACAATGAGCAGTTCTTC. Protein sequence: CASSESLGSGRNNEQFF.

This clonotype was seen ten or more times. The chain is built from TRBV9 and TRBJ1-3; D is undetermined. Germline CDR1 is SGDLS and CDR2 is YYNGEE. Trimming took off 3 bases at V and 8 bases at J, with 9 bases between the two ends. The CDR3 extends over 12 amino acids. The CDR3 nucleotides read TGTGCCAGCAGCGCCCCGACGGACACCATATATTTT. This translates into CASSAPTDTIYF.

The chain carries TRBV15 and TRBJ1-4; D call uncertain. From germline, CDR1 is LNHNV and CDR2 YYDKDF (reference sequence). The CDR3 has 16 residues. V lost 3 bases to trimming and J lost 3 bases, with 14 bases between them. CDR3: CATSSPGPAANEKLFF. CDR3 DNA: TGTGCCACCAGCAGCCCCGGACCGGCAGCTAATGAAAAACTGTTTTTT.

Note on this clonotype: A read error may be the cause here, since a much bigger clone is one base away. The CDR3 does not end in the conserved phenylalanine or tryptophan, so this is likely a read error. The chain employs TRBV5-5 and TRBJ2-2, with D unclear. This CDR3 comprises 16 residues. Trimming took off 1 base at V and 0 bases at J, with 10 bases between the two ends. Germline-derived CDR1 and CDR2 are SGHKS and YYEKEE (reference sequence). In DNA form, the CDR3 reads TGTGCCAGCAGCTTGTATGCGTCAACGAACACCGGGGAGCTGTTTTCT. It yields the protein CASSLYASTNTGELFS.

This clonotype came up many times. The chain combines TRBV29-1 with TRBJ2-2; 8 bases align to TRBD1. V trimming: 7 bases; J trimming: 4 bases; junction bases outside the gene matches: 11. CDR3 length equals 15 residues. CDR1 SQVTM and CDR2 ANQGSEA come from the germline V gene. CDR3 in DNA: TGCAGCGCCCCAGTAGGGACAGGTAGCACCGGGGAGCTGTTTTTT. It yields the protein CSAPVGTGSTGELFF.

This clonotype was observed a handful of times. The J gene is TRBJ2-3, the V gene TRBV12-3 or TRBV12-4; TRBD2 matches at 11 bases. The CDR3 is 17 amino acids. V gave up 2 bases and J gave up 5 bases; unmatched junction bases: 9. This CDR3 reads CASSLTPLLAGGDTQYF. CDR3 bases: TGTGCCAGCAGTTTAACCCCTCTGCTAGCGGGGGGAGATACGCAGTATTTT.

This chain connects TRBV5-1 to TRBJ2-7; the match to TRBD1 covers 7 bases. V lost 5 bases to trimming and J lost 6 bases; unmatched junction nucleotides: 5. The CDR3 is 12 residues long. Germline V gene sequence: CDR1 SGHRS, CDR2 YFSETQ. In DNA, the CDR3 is TGCGCCAGCAGAGAGGGGGCGGGCGAGCAGTACTTC. Amino acids: CASREGAGEQYF.

This clonotype was counted many times. The chain employs TRBV5-1 and TRBJ2-3; 9 nucleotides agree with TRBD1. CDR3 length equals 15 residues. CDR1 is SGHRS, CDR2 YFSETQ, per germline. Trimming at V came to 0 bases and at J to 3 bases, leaving 2 bases not matched to a gene. Here the CDR3 reads CASSLGQGGTDTQYF. The CDR3 nucleotides are TGCGCCAGCAGCTTGGGACAGGGGGGGACAGATACGCAGTATTTT. Full variable domain (outside the CDR3, taken from reference TRBV5-1 and TRBJ2-3): KAGVTQTPRYLIKTRGQQVTLSCSPISGHRSVSWYQQTPGQGLQFLFEYFSETQRNKGNFPGRFSGRQFSNSRSEMNVSTLELGDSALYLCASSLGQGGTDTQYFGPGTRLTVL.

The rearrangement links TRBV20-1 to TRBJ2-1; tentatively, D is TRBD1 (5 bases). Trimming left V 1 base short and J 6 bases short, with 13 bases between. Germline loops: CDR1 DFQATT, CDR2 SNEGSKA (reference sequence). The CDR3 length is 14 residues. The CDR3 DNA is TGCAGTGCTAGAGGGCAGGGCTACAGCAATGAGCAGTTCTTC. Its protein product is CSARGQGYSNEQFF.